This T cell receptor beta chain was profiled in a study of shared clonotypes between healthy human individuals. Clones were sequenced by immunoSEQ multiplex PCR, and TCRdb holds only the in-frame ones, with some missing. Here the sample spans around 1,100,000 clones, about 80% being singletons. Sequenced input: memory CD4+ T cells from PBMCs. Sample subset: CD45RA-negative fraction. This clonotype was obtained from a man aged 18 to 30 in good health. Some clones in this sample may be carry-over from other donors' samples.

CDR3 region: CASSEDTNTEAFF. The CDR3 DNA sequence: TGCGCCAGCAGCGAGGACACCAACACTGAAGCTTTCTTT. This chain connects TRBV5-1 to TRBJ1-1, with TRBD1 as a possible D gene (5 bases). CDR3 length: 13 residues. Trimming pared 4 bases from V and 2 bases from J, leaving 9 bases between. Germline values: CDR1 SGHRS, CDR2 YFSETQ.